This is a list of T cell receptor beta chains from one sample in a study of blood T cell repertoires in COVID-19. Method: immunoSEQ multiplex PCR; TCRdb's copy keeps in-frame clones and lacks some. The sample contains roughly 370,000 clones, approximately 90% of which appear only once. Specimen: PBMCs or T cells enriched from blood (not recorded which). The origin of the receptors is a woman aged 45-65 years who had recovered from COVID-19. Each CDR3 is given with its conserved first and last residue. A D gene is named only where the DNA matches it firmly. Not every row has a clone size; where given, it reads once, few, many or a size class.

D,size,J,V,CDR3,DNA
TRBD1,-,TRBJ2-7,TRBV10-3,CAISEGQGNSYEQYF,TGTGCCATCAGCGAAGGACAGGGGAACTCCTACGAGCAGTACTTC
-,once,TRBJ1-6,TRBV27,CASSTRGRGSSYNSPLHF,TGTGCCAGCAGTACCCGCGGGCGGGGAAGCTCCTATAATTCACCCCTCCACTTT
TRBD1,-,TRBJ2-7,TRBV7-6,CASSLSRGRPYEQYF,TGTGCCAGCAGCTTAAGCAGGGGGCGTCCCTACGAGCAGTACTTC
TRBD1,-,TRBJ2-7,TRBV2,CASRWTGTYEQYF,TGTGCCAGCAGGTGGACAGGGACCTACGAGCAGTACTTC
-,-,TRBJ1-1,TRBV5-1,CASSGESEAFF,TGCGCCAGCAGCGGGGAGAGTGAAGCTTTCTTT
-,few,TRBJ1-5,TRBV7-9,CASSLNEVNQPQHF,TGTGCCAGCAGCTTAAACGAGGTCAATCAGCCCCAGCATTTT
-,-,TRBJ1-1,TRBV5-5,CASSLDRTWTEAFF,TGTGCCAGCAGCTTGGACAGGACGTGGACTGAAGCTTTCTTT
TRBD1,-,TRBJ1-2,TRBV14,CASSQLDRVSGGYTF,TGTGCCAGCAGCCAGCTGGACAGGGTATCGGGTGGCTACACCTTC
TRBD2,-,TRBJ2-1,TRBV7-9,CASSISATSGVDEQFF,TGTGCCAGCAGCATATCCGCGACTAGCGGGGTGGATGAGCAGTTCTTC
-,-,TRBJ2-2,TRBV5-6,CASSLRDSPRELFF,TGTGCCAGCAGCCTTAGGGACTCCCCGCGGGAGCTGTTTTTT
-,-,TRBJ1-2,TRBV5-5,CASSLNRKEGYTF,TGTGCCAGCAGCTTGAACCGTAAGGAGGGCTACACCTTC
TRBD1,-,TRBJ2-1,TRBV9,CASSTGTGIYNEQFF,TGTGCCAGCAGCACCGGGACAGGGATCTACAATGAGCAGTTCTTC
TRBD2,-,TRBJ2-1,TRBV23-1,CASSQPGLAKYNEQFF,TGCGCCAGCAGTCAGCCGGGACTAGCCAAATACAATGAGCAGTTCTTC
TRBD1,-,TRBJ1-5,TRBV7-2,CASSLDNRGGNQPQHF,TGTGCCAGCAGCTTAGATAACAGGGGGGGCAATCAGCCCCAGCATTTT